The sequence of this TCR beta chain was determined in a study of identical twins. General observations from the study: Not following the same donors, the study drew its conclusions from cross-sectional statistical analysis.

This clonotype was seen a handful of times. The antigen is unknown. TCRdb re-called the 5' RACE reads through MiXCR, storing one row per CDR3 protein. The profile shows fewer than 650,000 distinct CDR3 sequences, under 8.5% of them singletons. Per the germline V gene, CDR1 is SGHRS and CDR2 is YFSETQ. The trim removed 3 bases at V and 2 bases at J, leaving 2 bases unmatched. This CDR3 region has 15 residues. These data were likewise used in another study, on yellow fever vaccine responses in identical twins.

The chain employs TRBV5-1 and TRBJ2-6; 7 nucleotides align to TRBD1. This TCR came from a woman younger than 35 in good health. Input material: PBMCs. The CDR3 DNA reads TGCGCCAGCAGCTCGACAGGGACTGGGGCCAACGTCCTGACTTTC. Its protein product is CASSSTGTGANVLTF. Full variable domain (remainder filled in from reference TRBV5-1 and TRBJ2-6): KAGVTQTPRYLIKTRGQQVTLSCSPISGHRSVSWYQQTPGQGLQFLFEYFSETQRNKGNFPGRFSGRQFSNSRSEMNVSTLELGDSALYLCASSSTGTGANVLTFGAGSRLTVL.